The rows below give T cell receptor beta chains drawn from one sample of a study of T cell repertoires in aging, cancer and after chemotherapy. TCRdb recomputed calls from the multiplex PCR reads with MiXCR, one row per CDR3 protein. The sample lists 13,000 or so distinct CDR3 sequences, roughly 26% occurring once. The sample was blood. The receptors here all came from a human donor in good health. CDR3s include the opening cysteine and the closing phenylalanine or tryptophan. The D gene is left open where the match is weak. A clone size is listed for some rows: how often the clone was seen (once, few, many), or a class if it is expanded.

TRBJ1-3	.	medium-sized	TRBV6-5	TGTGCCAGCAGTCAGTCGATGACAGTCAGCTCTGGAAACACCATATATTTT	CASSQSMTVSSGNTIYF
TRBJ2-3	TRBD2	few	TRBV28	TGTGCCAGCAGCCCCCCCAACGGCGGGGGGAGCACAGATACGCAGTATTTT	CASSPPNGGGSTDTQYF
TRBJ1-1	.	few	TRBV28	TGTGCCACCTCATCGGGGGCGGGGAACACTGAAGCTTTCTTT	CATSSGAGNTEAFF
TRBJ2-5	.	few	TRBV20-1	TGCAGTGCTAGTGTCAGGGGCGAGACCCAGTACTTC	CSASVRGETQYF
TRBJ1-2	TRBD1	.	TRBV15	TGTGCCACCGGCAGACCGACAGGGAACTATGGCTACACCTTC	CATGRPTGNYGYTF
TRBJ2-1	.	medium-sized	TRBV5-5	TGTGCCAGCAGCCTCAGCAATGAGCAGTTCTTC	CASSLSNEQFF
TRBJ1-6	TRBD1	medium-sized	TRBV6-1	TGTGCCAGCAGTGTGGGACAGGTCAAATCACCCCTCCACTTT	CASSVGQVKSPLHF
TRBJ2-2	TRBD2	.	TRBV5-4	TGTGCCAGCAGCTTGGCGGGTGGAGCGGGGGGATTTACCGGGGAGCTGTTTTTT	CASSLAGGAGGFTGELFF
TRBJ1-1	.	medium-sized	TRBV19	TGTGCCAGTAGTATAGCCGTAGGCATGAACACTGAAGCTTTCTTT	CASSIAVGMNTEAFF
TRBJ2-3	.	few	TRBV28	TGTGCCAGCAGTCATTACTCGGGGAGCACAGATACGCAGTATTTT	CASSHYSGSTDTQYF